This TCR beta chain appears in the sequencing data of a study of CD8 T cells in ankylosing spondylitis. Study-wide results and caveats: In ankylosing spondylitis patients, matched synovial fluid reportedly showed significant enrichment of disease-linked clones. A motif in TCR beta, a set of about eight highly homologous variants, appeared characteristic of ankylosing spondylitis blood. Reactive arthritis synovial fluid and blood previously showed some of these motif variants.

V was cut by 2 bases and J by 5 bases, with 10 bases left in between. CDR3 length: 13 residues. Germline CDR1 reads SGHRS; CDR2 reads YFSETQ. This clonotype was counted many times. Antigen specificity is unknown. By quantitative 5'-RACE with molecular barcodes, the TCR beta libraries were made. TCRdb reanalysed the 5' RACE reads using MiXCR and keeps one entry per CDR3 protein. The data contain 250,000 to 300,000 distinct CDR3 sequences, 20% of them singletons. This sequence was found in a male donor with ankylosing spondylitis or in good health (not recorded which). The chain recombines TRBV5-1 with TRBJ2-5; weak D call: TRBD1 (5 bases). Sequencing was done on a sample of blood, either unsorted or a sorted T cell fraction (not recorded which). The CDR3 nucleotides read TGCGCCAGCAGCTTTCGTCAGGGTGAGACCCAGTACTTC. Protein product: CASSFRQGETQYF.